The present T cell receptor (beta chain) was sequenced within a study of shared clonotypes between healthy human individuals. Study-level points and caveats: The authors sampled blood alone, and tissue repertoires likely differ.

This table comes from immunoSEQ multiplex PCR, and its TCRdb copy is limited to in-frame clones, with some not included. Of about 600,000 clones in the sample, around 97% are singletons; the top ten hold about 0.06%. A note on this clone: Its antigen is currently unknown.

Sample: naive CD4+ T cells sorted from blood. The subset: CD45RA+ positively selected. This clonotype was obtained from a woman under 40 in good health.

The CDR3 sequence is CASSGTMSDTQYF. As DNA, the CDR3 is TGTGCCAGCAGCGGAACCATGTCAGATACGCAGTATTTT. The chain recombines TRBV5-6 with TRBJ2-3; D uncertain. The CDR3 runs to 13 residues. The V gene's germline CDR1 is SGHDT and CDR2 YYEEEE. Trimming stripped 4 bases from V and 4 bases from J, with 10 bases between.